The rows below give T cell receptor beta chains drawn from one sample of a study of tumor and adjacent non-tumor tissue in lung cancer. TCRdb processed the multiplex PCR reads anew with MiXCR; each CDR3 protein has one entry. The data show about 86,000 distinct CDR3 sequences, around 82% seen once. Sequencing was performed on distant non-tumor lung tissue. Every receptor here comes from a woman aged 45-65 years with non-small cell lung cancer. CDR3s include the opening cysteine and the closing phenylalanine or tryptophan.

V gene,CDR3 length,CDR3 protein
TRBV28,16,CASSPRAGISTDTQYF
TRBV10-3,13,CTTMRRRGETQYF
TRBV12-3/TRBV12-4,16,CASSRGPQTEANVLTF
TRBV6-2/TRBV6-3,13,CASSYGIVNEQFF
TRBV5-1,14,CASSLVGQGNGYTF
TRBV29-1,11,CSVGETKGYTF
TRBV29-1,12,CSVFTDPYEHYF
TRBV29-1,16,CSVEDRRGPLNNEQFF
TRBV4-1,14,CTSSQSGNVYGYTF
TRBV4-2,16,CANSIAGTRNTGELFF